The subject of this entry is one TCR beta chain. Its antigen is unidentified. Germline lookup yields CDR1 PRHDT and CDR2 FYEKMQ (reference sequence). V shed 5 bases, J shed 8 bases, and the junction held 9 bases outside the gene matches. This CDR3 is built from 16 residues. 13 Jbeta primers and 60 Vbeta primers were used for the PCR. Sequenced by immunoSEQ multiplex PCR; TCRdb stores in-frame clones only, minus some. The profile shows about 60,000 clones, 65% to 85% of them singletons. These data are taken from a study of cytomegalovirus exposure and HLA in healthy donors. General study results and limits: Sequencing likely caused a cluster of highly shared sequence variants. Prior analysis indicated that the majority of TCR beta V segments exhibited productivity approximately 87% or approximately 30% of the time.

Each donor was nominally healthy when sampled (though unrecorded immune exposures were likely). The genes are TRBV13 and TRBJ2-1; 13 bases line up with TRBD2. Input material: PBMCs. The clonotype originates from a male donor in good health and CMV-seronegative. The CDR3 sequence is CASSKLAGGPYDEQFF. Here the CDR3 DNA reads TGTGCCAGCAGCAAACTAGCGGGGGGGCCCTATGATGAGCAGTTCTTC.